This T cell receptor beta chain originates from a study of blood T cell repertoires in COVID-19. In the study overall: Sites across the United States, Italy and Spain contributed samples from acute and convalescent COVID-19. The cDNA or gDNA used as material had been derived from T cells, B-cell-depleted T cells, or PBMCs.

As handled by the study authors: Amplification of reference gene primers provided the estimated nucleated cell counts. Generated by immunoSEQ multiplex PCR, the TCRdb table keeps only in-frame clones and is missing some. The V and J calls and clone size come from that table; D and trimming were worked out from the DNA. The sample records 95,000 to 150,000 clones, approximately 90% being singletons. The J segment lost 1 base and the V segment lost 4 bases, leaving 3 bases of the junction unmatched. CDR3 length equals 15 residues. Germline CDR1 reads SGHNT; CDR2 reads YYREEE (reference sequence). Material for sequencing was peripheral blood. The rearrangement uses TRBV5-4 and TRBJ2-3, with TRBD2 identical over 10 bases. The receptor was derived from a woman older than 75 with acute or convalescent COVID-19. The CDR3 spells CASSPTSGRTDTQYF. CDR3 in DNA: TGTGCCAGCAGCCCGACTAGCGGGCGCACAGATACGCAGTATTTT.